The sequence of this T cell receptor beta chain was determined in a study of preoperative IRX-2 immunotherapy in early breast cancer. Germline trimming cut 4 bases from V and 10 bases from J; bases unmatched to any gene: 14. The CDR3 spans 16 residues. Repertoires were generated with immunoSEQ multiplex PCR, while TCRdb's copy carries only in-frame clones and drops some. In the table there are some 42,000 clones, 82% of which are singletons. The treatment here: preoperative locoregional IRX-2 cytokine immunotherapy. Patients received preoperative, locoregional IRX-2 cytokine immunotherapy in a phase Ib study.

Material: lymph node tissue, obtained after IRX-2 immunotherapy. This chain links TRBV7-1 with TRBJ2-1, with 9 bases that match TRBD1. TRBV7-1 is an ORF, and what it does is uncertain. The clonotype originates from a human donor with breast cancer. The CDR3 nucleotides read TGTGCCAGCAGCTTTTACGCCGGGACAGGGAGTAACGAGCAGTTCTTC. Translation gives CASSFYAGTGSNEQFF.